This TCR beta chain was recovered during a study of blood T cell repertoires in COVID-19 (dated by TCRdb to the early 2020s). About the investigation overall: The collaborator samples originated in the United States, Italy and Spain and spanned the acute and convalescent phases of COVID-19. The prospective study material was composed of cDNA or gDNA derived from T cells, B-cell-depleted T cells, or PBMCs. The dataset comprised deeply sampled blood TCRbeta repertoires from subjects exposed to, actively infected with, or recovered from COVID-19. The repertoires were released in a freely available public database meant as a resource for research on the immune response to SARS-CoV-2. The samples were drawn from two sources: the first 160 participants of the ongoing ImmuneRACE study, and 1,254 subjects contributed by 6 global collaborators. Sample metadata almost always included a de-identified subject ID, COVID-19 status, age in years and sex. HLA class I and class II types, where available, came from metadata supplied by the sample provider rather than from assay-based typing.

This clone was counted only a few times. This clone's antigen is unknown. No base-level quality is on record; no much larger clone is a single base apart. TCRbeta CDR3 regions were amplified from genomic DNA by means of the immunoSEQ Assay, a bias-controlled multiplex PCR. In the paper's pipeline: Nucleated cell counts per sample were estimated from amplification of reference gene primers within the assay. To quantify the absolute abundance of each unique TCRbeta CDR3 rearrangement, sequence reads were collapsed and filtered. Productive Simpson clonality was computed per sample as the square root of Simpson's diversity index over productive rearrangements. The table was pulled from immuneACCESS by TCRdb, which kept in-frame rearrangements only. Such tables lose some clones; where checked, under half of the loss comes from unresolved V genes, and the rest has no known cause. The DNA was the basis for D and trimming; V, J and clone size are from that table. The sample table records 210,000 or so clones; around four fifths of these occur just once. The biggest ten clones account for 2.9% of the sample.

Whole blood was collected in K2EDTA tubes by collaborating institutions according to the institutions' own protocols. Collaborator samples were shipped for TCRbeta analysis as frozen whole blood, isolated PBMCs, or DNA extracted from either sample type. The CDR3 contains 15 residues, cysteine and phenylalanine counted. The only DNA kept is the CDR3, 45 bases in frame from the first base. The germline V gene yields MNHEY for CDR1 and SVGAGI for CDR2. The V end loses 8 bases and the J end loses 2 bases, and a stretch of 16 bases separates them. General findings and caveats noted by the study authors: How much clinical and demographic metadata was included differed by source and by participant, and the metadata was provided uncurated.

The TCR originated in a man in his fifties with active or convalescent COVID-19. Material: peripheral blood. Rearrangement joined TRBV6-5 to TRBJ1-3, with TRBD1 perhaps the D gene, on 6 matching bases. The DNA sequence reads TGTGCCAGCGGTCAGGGGAAGTTGGCTGGAAACACCATATATTTT. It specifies CASGQGKLAGNTIYF.